The 20 T cell receptor beta chains below all came from one sample that was sequenced in a study of T cell repertoires in cytomegalovirus infection. TCRdb reanalysed the reads using MiXCR and keeps one entry per CDR3 protein. The sample records some 350,000 distinct CDR3 sequences, about a sixth being singletons. Sequencing was performed on PBMCs. These receptors originate from a human donor in good health (CMV status not recorded). Some clones in this sample may be carry-over from other donors' samples.

The table lists this clonotype with many counts. The CDR3 region is CASSLMGQDTEAFF. CDR3 sequence (DNA): TGTGCCAGCAGCTTAATGGGACAAGACACTGAAGCTTTCTTT. The chain uses TRBV7-9 and TRBJ1-1, with a possible D match to TRBD1 (6 bases). V was trimmed by 2 bases and J by 3 bases, leaving 10 bases between them. This CDR3 is 14 amino acids long. Germline CDR1 reads SEHNR; CDR2 reads FQNEAQ (reference sequence).

V usage is TRBV7-9 and J usage is TRBJ2-1; 10 bases are a match to TRBD2. Germline trimming cut 6 bases from V and 10 bases from J; bases unmatched to any gene: 15. This CDR3 is 16 amino acids long. Germline V gene data show CDR1 as SEHNR and CDR2 as FQNEAQ (reference sequence). In nucleotides, the CDR3 is TGTGCCAGCAGACCTAGGGATAGCGGGAGGCCGGGGGAGCAGTTCTTC. Translated, it gives CASRPRDSGRPGEQFF.

This clonotype was found a few times. The chain combines TRBV28 with TRBJ1-1; tentative D call: TRBD1 (5 bases). The CDR3 has 15 amino acids. Germline V gene sequence: CDR1 MDHEN, CDR2 SYDVKM. Trimming removed 2 bases at V and 1 base at J, with 11 bases between. The CDR3 spells CASSLPWGRNTEAFF. The CDR3 region has the DNA TGTGCCAGCAGTTTACCCTGGGGCAGGAACACTGAAGCTTTCTTT. The full variable domain, rest sourced from reference TRBV28 and TRBJ1-1, is DVKVTQSSRYLVKRTGEKVFLECVQDMDHENMFWYRQDPGLGLRLIYFSYDVKMKEKGDIPEGYSVSREKKERFSLILESASTNQTSMYLCASSLPWGRNTEAFFGQGTRLTVV.

This clonotype occurred a few times. V usage is TRBV18 and J usage is TRBJ2-7, with D hard to call. This CDR3 has 13 residues. Germline CDR1 KGHSH, CDR2 LQKENI. Trimming removed 3 bases at V and 2 bases at J, with 8 bases between. CDR3 nucleotides: TGTGCCAGCTCACCTAGACTGACCTACGAGCAGTACTTC. It codes for CASSPRLTYEQYF.

This clonotype has ten or more counts. The rearrangement joins TRBV28 to TRBJ1-2; D is possibly TRBD1 (5 bases). Looked up from germline, CDR1 is MDHEN and CDR2 is SYDVKM. V was shortened by 5 bases and J by 6 bases, with 19 bases between the two germline ends. CDR3 length equals 15 residues. For the CDR3, the DNA is TGTGCCAGCAGTCTCTCGGACATTCTGCAGGATGGCTACACCTTC. Its translation is CASSLSDILQDGYTF.

This clonotype was counted between two and nine times. CDR3 coding DNA: TGTGCCAGCAGCCAACTCACGGGACTAGCGGGGGGGCACAGCTCTGAGCAGTTCTTC. Amino acids: CASSQLTGLAGGHSSEQFF. The rearrangement uses TRBV3-1 and TRBJ2-1, with 16 bases aligning to TRBD2. CDR1 is LGHDT, CDR2 YNNKEL, per germline (reference sequence). This CDR3 spans 19 amino acids. V dropped 2 bases and J dropped 9; count of bases not matched to a gene: 13.

In this sample, this clonotype turned up a few times. The chain carries TRBV11-2 and TRBJ2-1, with TRBD2 matching over 10 bases. CDR3 length: 16 residues. Germline CDR1 and CDR2: SGHAT and FQNNGV. The ends lost 5 bases at V and 2 bases at J; junction bases unmatched: 6. The CDR3 reads CASSKTGTSAYNEQFF. The CDR3 DNA follows: TGTGCCAGCAGCAAAACCGGGACTAGCGCCTACAATGAGCAGTTCTTC.

The V call is TRBV7-2, the J call TRBJ2-1; maybe TRBD2 (5 bases). The germline CDR1 and CDR2 sequences are SGHTA and FQGNSA. This CDR3 comprises 15 residues. V lost 5 bases and J 2 bases, leaving 13 bases between the germline ends. The CDR3 protein is CASSLHGIAYNEQFF. CDR3 nucleotide sequence: TGTGCCAGCAGCCTTCACGGGATTGCCTACAATGAGCAGTTCTTC.

The J gene is TRBJ2-1, the V gene TRBV5-4; 10 bases are a match to TRBD2. The CDR3 length is 16 residues. V trimming: 4 bases; J trimming: 6 bases; junction bases outside the gene matches: 10. CDR1 is SGHNT and CDR2 is YYREEE in the germline V gene (reference sequence). CDR3 in DNA: TGTGCCAGCAGCACTACTAGCGGGAAGAGGGTCAATGAGCAGTTCTTC. Translated, it gives CASSTTSGKRVNEQFF.

This clonotype was picked up many times. This rearrangement joins TRBV7-2 to TRBJ2-7, with TRBD1 matching over 7 bases. The CDR3 is 14 amino acids. CDR1 and CDR2 from the germline V gene are SGHTA and FQGNSA. V trimming: 4 bases; J trimming: 6 bases; junction bases outside the gene matches: 9. CDR3 bases: TGTGCCAGCAGCTCTCAAACAGGGGTTACCGAGCAGTACTTC. Translating it yields CASSSQTGVTEQYF.

This rearrangement joins TRBV3-1 to TRBJ2-7; 11 nucleotides line up with TRBD2. The CDR3 is 16 residues long. Germline V CDR1 and CDR2: LGHDT, YNNKEL (reference sequence). V shed 2 bases, J shed 2 bases, and the junction held 5 bases outside the gene matches. The CDR3 coding sequence is TGTGCCAGCAGCCAATCACCGGGACTAGCGGCCTACGAGCAGTACTTC. This sequence encodes CASSQSPGLAAYEQYF.

This clonotype was recorded at least ten times. This rearrangement joins TRBV7-2 to TRBJ2-7; either TRBD1 or TRBD2 may fit D (5 bases each). The CDR3 has 15 amino acids. Germline lookup yields CDR1 SGHTA and CDR2 FQGNSA. V dropped 1 base and J dropped 5 bases, with 15 bases sitting between them. CDR3 coding DNA: TGTGCCAGCAGCTTAGACCAGCCGGGACGGGACGAGCAGTACTTC. It yields the protein CASSLDQPGRDEQYF.

This clonotype appeared many times. The chain is built from TRBV7-2 and TRBJ2-5; 10 bases agree with TRBD1. V trimming: 5 bases; J trimming: 4 bases; junction bases outside the gene matches: 4. The CDR3 totals 14 residues. Per the germline V gene, CDR1 is SGHTA and CDR2 is FQGNSA. The DNA for the CDR3 is TGTGCCAGCAGCCCCGACAGGGGGCGAGAGACCCAGTACTTC. It codes for CASSPDRGRETQYF.

This chain links TRBV4-3 with TRBJ2-5; 10 nucleotides line up with TRBD2. Per the germline V gene, CDR1 is LGHNA and CDR2 is YSLEER. This CDR3 contains 14 residues. Trimming at V came to 3 bases and at J to 4 bases, leaving 2 bases not matched to a gene. The CDR3 region is CASSQIAGGETQYF. The CDR3 region has the DNA TGCGCCAGCAGCCAGATAGCGGGAGGAGAGACCCAGTACTTC.

This clonotype was observed a handful of times. The chain uses TRBV2 and TRBJ2-3, with D uncertain. Germline lookup yields CDR1 SNHLY and CDR2 FYNNEI. Between the trimmed V and J ends, which lost 3 bases and 8 bases, there was a span of 9 bases. The CDR3 runs to 12 residues. CDR3 nucleotide sequence: TGTGCCAGCAGTGAGCGGTCGGGTACGCAGTATTTT. Translated: CASSERSGTQYF.

This sequence joins TRBV5-4 and TRBJ2-3; perhaps TRBD1 as D (5 bases). CDR3 length equals 15 residues. The V and J ends lost 4 bases and 2 bases respectively, with 14 bases between them. CDR1 and CDR2 (germline): SGHNT, YYREEE (reference sequence). The CDR3 here is CASSRRTYYTDTQYF. The CDR3 DNA follows: TGTGCCAGCAGCCGTCGGACATATTACACAGATACGCAGTATTTT.

The J gene is TRBJ1-1, the V gene TRBV11-2, with TRBD1 matching 11 bases. This CDR3 spans 17 amino acids. The V gene's germline CDR1 is SGHAT and CDR2 FQNNGV. The trim removed 5 bases at V and 2 bases at J, leaving 10 bases unmatched. Here the CDR3 DNA reads TGTGCCAGCAGCATGCTACCGGGACAGGGGGAAAACACTGAAGCTTTCTTT. This codes for CASSMLPGQGENTEAFF. Looking up the rest from reference TRBV11-2 and TRBJ1-1 gives the full variable domain: EAGVAQSPRYKIIEKRQSVAFWCNPISGHATLYWYQQILGQGPKLLIQFQNNGVVDDSQLPKDRFSAERLKGVDSTLKIQPAKLEDSAVYLCASSMLPGQGENTEAFFGQGTRLTVV.

The genes are TRBV20-1 and TRBJ2-1, with unresolved D. V lost 6 bases to trimming and J lost 16 bases, with 19 bases between them. This CDR3 has 11 residues. Germline V CDR1 and CDR2: DFQATT, SNEGSKA (reference sequence). The CDR3 region is CSAGQCPNSFF. In nucleotides, the CDR3 is TGCAGTGCCGGGCAGTGCCCAAATAGTTTCTTC.

The table lists this clonotype with a few counts. The genes are TRBV12-3 or TRBV12-4 and TRBJ1-6; 7 positions match TRBD1. This CDR3 comprises 17 residues. V was pared by 8 bases and J by 6 bases, with 16 bases of the junction left unmatched. The CDR3 nucleotides are TGTGCCAGCGGCTCCCCCCAGACAGGGCCCCGTAATTCACCCCTCCACTTT. This codes for CASGSPQTGPRNSPLHF.

The V and J genes are TRBV27 and TRBJ1-2; TRBD1 matches at 9 bases. Germline lookup yields CDR1 MNHEY and CDR2 SMNVEV (reference sequence). After removal of 5 bases from V and 3 bases from J, the junction contained 10 bases not matched to a gene. The CDR3 contains 16 residues. CDR3 sequence (DNA): TGTGCCAGCAGTCCCTTGGGGACAGGGCCATACTATGGCTACACCTTC. Translation gives CASSPLGTGPYYGYTF.